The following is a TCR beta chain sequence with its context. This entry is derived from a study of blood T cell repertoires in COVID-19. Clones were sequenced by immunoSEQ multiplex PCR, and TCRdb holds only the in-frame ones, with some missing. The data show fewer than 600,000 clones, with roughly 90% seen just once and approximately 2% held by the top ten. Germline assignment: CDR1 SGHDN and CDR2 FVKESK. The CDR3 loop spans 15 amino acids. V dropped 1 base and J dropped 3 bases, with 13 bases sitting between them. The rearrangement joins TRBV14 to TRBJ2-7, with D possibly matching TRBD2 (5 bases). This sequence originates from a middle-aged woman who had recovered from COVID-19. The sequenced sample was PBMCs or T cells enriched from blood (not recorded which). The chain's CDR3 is CASSQGPGWVYEQYF. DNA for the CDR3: TGTGCCAGCAGCCAAGGACCGGGGTGGGTCTACGAGCAGTACTTC.